Detailed here is one T cell receptor (beta chain). Its antigen is unknown. The data stem from a study of T cell responses to AZD1222 COVID-19 vaccine. With 5 bases removed from V and 2 bases from J, the gap between germline ends came to 11 bases. The CDR3 runs 14 residues. Germline CDR1 reads SGHVS; CDR2 reads FQNEAQ. Findings of the study overall: The sample set comprised mostly white British donors with more females, and clonal diversity was possibly underestimated. Just five or six AZD1222 recipients were seropositive at baseline. Unmutated variant regions are reportedly the target of nearly half of TCRs that are spike-specific.

Using immunoSEQ multiplex PCR, the repertoire was profiled, and TCRdb retains in-frame clones only, with some absent. The sample holds 100,000 to 150,000 clones, 70% to 90% seen once. The V and J genes are TRBV7-8 and TRBJ2-3; D gene ambiguous. This TCR was sampled from an adult in good health. Specimen: peripheral blood, collected on day 0 of AZD1222 vaccination. CDR3 DNA sequence: TGTGCCAGCAGCCCCTTGCGGTACACAGATACGCAGTATTTT. Amino acid sequence: CASSPLRYTDTQYF.